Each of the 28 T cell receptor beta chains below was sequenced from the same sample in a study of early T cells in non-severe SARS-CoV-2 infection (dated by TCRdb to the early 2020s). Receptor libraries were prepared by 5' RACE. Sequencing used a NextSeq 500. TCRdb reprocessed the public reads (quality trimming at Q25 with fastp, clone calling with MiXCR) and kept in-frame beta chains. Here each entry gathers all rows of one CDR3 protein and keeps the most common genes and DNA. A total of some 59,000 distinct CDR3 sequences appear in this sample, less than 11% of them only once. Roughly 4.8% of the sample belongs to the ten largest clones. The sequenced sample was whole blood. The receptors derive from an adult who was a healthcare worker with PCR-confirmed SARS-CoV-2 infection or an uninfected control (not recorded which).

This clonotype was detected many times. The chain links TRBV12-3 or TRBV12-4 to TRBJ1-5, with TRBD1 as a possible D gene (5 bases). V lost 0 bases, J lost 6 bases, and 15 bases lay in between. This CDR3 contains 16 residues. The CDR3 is CASSLADPGRAQPQHF. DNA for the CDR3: TGTGCCAGCAGTTTAGCAGACCCGGGGCGTGCTCAGCCCCAGCATTTT.

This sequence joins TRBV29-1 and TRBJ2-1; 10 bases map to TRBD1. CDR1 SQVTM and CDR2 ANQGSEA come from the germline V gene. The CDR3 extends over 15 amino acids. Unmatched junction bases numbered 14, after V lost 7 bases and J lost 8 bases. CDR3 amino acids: CSGASRDRGSHEQFF. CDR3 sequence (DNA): TGCAGCGGCGCTTCCCGGGACAGGGGTTCGCATGAGCAGTTCTTC.

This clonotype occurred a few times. As DNA, the CDR3 is TGTGCCAGCAGGGACAGGGATAAGGATACGCAGTATTTT. This gives the protein CASRDRDKDTQYF. The genes are TRBV2 and TRBJ2-3; TRBD1 aligns across 8 bases. This CDR3 comprises 13 residues. V was pared by 6 bases and J by 6 bases, with 5 bases of the junction left unmatched. Germline lookup yields CDR1 SNHLY and CDR2 FYNNEI.

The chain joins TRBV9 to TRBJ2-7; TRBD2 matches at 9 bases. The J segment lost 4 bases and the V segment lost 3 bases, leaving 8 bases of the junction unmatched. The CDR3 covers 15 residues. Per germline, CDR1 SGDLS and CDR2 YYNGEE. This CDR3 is CASSAGTSLIYEQYF. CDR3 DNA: TGTGCCAGCAGCGCCGGGACTAGCTTAATTTACGAGCAGTACTTC.

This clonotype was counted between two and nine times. The CDR3 protein is CASSQNLGEAFF. The DNA of the CDR3 is TGTGCCAGCAGTCAAAACTTGGGGGAAGCTTTCTTT. V gene TRBV25-1 combines with J gene TRBJ1-1; D not certain. The ends were cut back, 5 bases at V and 8 bases at J, with 12 bases in the middle. Germline V gives CDR1 MGHDK, CDR2 SYGVNS. CDR3 length: 12 residues. Full variable domain (remainder filled in from reference TRBV25-1 and TRBJ1-1): EADIYQTPRYLVIGTGKKITLECSQTMGHDKMYWYQQDPGMELHLIHYSYGVNSTEKGDLSSESTVSRIRTEHFPLTLESARPSHTSQYLCASSQNLGEAFFGQGTRLTVV.

For the CDR3, the DNA is TGTGCCAGTAGGAGAACGGACATTCTTGGCTACACCTTC. Amino acids: CASRRTDILGYTF. V usage is TRBV19 and J usage is TRBJ1-2; a weak D match, TRBD1 (5 bases). Germline V lookup: CDR1 LNHDA, CDR2 SQIVND (reference sequence). The CDR3 spans 13 residues. Trimming pared 6 bases from V and 7 bases from J, leaving 15 bases between.

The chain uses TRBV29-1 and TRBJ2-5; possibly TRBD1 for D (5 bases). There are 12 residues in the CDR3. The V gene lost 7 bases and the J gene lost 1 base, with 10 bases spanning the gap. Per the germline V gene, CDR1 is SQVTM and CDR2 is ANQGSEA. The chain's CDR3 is CSGRQSQETQYF. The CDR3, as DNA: TGCAGCGGGAGACAGAGCCAAGAGACCCAGTACTTC.

CDR3 region: CASKRLAGLAVPSATDTQYF. The CDR3 bases are TGTGCCAGTAAACGATTGGCGGGACTAGCGGTCCCCTCGGCGACAGATACGCAGTATTTT. This chain uses TRBV5-6 with TRBJ2-3; 11 bases line up with TRBD2. V lost 8 bases and J lost 3; bases outside the gene matches: 23. CDR3 size: 20 residues. From germline, CDR1 is SGHDT and CDR2 YYEEEE.

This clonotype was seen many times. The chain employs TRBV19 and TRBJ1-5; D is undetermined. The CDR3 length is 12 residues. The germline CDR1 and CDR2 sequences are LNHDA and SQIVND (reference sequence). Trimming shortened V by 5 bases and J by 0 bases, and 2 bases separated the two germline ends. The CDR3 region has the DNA TGTGCCAGTAGTGATAGCAATCAGCCCCAGCATTTT. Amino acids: CASSDSNQPQHF.

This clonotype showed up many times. In nucleotides, the CDR3 is TGTGCCAGCAGCCAAGATGGGGGAAATTCACCCCTCCACTTT. It specifies CASSQDGGNSPLHF. The chain carries TRBV3-1 and TRBJ1-6, with D perhaps TRBD1 (5 bases). This CDR3 spans 14 amino acids. V was clipped by 0 bases and J by 7 bases, with 7 bases between them. Germline V CDR1 and CDR2: LGHDT, YNNKEL (reference sequence).

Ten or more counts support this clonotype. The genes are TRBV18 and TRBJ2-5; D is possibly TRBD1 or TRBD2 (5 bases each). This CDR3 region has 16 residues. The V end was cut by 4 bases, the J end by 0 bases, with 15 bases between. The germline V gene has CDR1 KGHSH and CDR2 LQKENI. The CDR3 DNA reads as TGTGCCAGCTCACGATGGGCAGGGAGTAACCAAGAGACCCAGTACTTC. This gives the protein CASSRWAGSNQETQYF. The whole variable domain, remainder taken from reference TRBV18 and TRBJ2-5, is NAGVMQNPRHLVRRRGQEARLRCSPMKGHSHVYWYRQLPEEGLKFMVYLQKENIIDESGMPKERFSAEFPKEGPSILRIQQVVRGDSAAYFCASSRWAGSNQETQYFGPGTRLLVL.

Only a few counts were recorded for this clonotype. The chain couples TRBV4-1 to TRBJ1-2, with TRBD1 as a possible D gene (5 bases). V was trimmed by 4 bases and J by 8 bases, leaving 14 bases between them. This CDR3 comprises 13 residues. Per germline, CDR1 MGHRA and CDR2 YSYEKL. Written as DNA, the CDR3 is TGCGCCAGCAGCCCTCACTCGACAGCCGGCTACACCTTC. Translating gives CASSPHSTAGYTF.

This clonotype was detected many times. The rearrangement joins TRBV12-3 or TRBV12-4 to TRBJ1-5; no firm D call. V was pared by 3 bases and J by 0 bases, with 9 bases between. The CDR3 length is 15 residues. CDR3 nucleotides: TGTGCCAGCAGTTTGGGCCAGTATAGCAATCAGCCCCAGCATTTT. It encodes CASSLGQYSNQPQHF.

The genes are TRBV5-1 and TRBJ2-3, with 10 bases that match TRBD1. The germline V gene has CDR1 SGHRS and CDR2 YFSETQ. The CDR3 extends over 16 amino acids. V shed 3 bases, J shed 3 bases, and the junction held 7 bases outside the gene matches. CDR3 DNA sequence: TGCGCCAGCAGCTCGGCGGACAGGGGGGTGACAGATACGCAGTATTTT. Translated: CASSSADRGVTDTQYF.

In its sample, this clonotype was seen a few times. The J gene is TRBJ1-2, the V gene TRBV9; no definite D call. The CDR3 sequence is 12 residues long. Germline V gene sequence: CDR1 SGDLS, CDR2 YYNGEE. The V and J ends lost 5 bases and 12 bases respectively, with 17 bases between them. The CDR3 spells CASSEGGGVDTF. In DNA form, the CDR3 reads TGTGCCAGCAGTGAGGGCGGAGGAGTCGACACCTTC.

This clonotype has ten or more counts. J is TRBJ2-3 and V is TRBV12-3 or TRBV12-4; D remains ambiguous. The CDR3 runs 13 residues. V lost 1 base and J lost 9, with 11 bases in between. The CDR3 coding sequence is TGTGCCAGCAGTTTAGTAGAAGCTAACACGCAGTATTTT. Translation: CASSLVEANTQYF.

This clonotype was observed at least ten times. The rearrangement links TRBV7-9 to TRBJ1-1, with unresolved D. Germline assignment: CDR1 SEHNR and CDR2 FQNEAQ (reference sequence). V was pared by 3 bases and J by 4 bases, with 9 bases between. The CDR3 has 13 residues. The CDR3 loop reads CASSFPGTTEAFF. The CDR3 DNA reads TGTGCCAGCAGCTTCCCGGGCACCACTGAAGCTTTCTTT.

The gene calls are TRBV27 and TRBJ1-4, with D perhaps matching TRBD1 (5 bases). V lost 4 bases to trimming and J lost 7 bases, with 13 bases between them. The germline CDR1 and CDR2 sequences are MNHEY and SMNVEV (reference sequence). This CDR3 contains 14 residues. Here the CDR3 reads CASSSPDSGEKLFF. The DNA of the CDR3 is TGTGCCAGCAGTTCGCCCGACAGCGGTGAAAAACTGTTTTTT.

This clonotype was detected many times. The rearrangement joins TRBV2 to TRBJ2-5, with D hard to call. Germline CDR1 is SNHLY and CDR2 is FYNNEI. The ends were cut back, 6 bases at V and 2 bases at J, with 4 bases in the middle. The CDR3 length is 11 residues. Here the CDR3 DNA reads TGTGCCAGCAGCGTTCAAGAGACCCAGTACTTC. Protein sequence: CASSVQETQYF.

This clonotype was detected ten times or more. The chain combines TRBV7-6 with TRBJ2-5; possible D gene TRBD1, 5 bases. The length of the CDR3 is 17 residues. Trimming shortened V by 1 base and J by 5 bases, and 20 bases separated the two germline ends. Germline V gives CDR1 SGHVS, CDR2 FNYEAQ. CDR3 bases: TGTGCCAGCAGCTTAGGGGGCCCCACTTCTAGGCTGGAGACCCAGTACTTC. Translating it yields CASSLGGPTSRLETQYF.

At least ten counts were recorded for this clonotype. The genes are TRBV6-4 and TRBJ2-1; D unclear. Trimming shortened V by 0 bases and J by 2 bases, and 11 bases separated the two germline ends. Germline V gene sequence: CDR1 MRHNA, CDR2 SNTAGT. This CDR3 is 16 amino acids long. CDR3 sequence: CASSDSKTYPYNEQFF. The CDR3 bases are TGTGCCAGCAGTGACTCAAAAACGTACCCCTACAATGAGCAGTTCTTC.

CDR3 bases: TGTGCCAGCAGCCCCGGGACCAACACTGAAGCTTTCTTT. This gives the protein CASSPGTNTEAFF. The chain recombines TRBV7-3 with TRBJ1-1; possibly TRBD1 for D (5 bases). Deletions cut 5 bases from V and 2 bases from J, with 9 bases between. The germline V gene has CDR1 SGHTA and CDR2 FQGTGA. CDR3 length: 13 amino acids.

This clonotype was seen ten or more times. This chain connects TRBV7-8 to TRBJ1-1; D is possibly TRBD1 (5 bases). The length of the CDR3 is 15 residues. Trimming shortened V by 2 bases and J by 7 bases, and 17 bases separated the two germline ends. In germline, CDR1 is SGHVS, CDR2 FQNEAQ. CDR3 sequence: CASSLFGDQLNEAFF. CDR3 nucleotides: TGTGCCAGCAGCTTATTTGGGGACCAACTCAATGAAGCTTTCTTT.

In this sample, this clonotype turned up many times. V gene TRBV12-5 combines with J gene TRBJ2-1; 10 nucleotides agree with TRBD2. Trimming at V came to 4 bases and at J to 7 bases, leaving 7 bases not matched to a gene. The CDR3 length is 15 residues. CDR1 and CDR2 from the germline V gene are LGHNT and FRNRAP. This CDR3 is CASGWTSGLGNEQFF. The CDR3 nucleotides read TGTGCTAGTGGTTGGACTAGCGGCCTTGGTAATGAGCAGTTCTTC.

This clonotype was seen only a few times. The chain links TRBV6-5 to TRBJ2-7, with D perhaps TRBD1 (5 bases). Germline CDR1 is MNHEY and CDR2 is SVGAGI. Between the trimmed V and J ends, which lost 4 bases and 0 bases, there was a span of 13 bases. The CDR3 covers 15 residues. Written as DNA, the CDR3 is TGTGCCAGCAGTTCCCTCTCAGGGAACTCCTACGAGCAGTACTTC. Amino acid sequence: CASSSLSGNSYEQYF.

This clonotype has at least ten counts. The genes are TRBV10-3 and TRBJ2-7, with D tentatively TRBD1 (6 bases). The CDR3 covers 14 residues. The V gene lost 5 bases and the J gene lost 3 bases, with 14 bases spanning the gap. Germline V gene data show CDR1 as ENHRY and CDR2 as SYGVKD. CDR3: CAISPQGIFYEQYF. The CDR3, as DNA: TGTGCCATCAGTCCACAGGGAATCTTCTACGAGCAGTACTTC.

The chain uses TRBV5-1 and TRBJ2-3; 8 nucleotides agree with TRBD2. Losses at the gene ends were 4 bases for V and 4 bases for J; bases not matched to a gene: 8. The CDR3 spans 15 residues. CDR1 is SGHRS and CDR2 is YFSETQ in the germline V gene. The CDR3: CASSDGTSRSDTQYF. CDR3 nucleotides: TGCGCCAGCAGCGACGGGACTAGTAGATCAGATACGCAGTATTTT.

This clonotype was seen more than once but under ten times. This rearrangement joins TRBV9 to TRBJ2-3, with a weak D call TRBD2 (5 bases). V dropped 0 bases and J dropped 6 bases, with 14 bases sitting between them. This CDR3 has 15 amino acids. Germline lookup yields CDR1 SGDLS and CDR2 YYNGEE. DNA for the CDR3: TGTGCCAGCAGCGTAGCTTTTAGCGAGTTCGATACGCAGTATTTT. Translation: CASSVAFSEFDTQYF.